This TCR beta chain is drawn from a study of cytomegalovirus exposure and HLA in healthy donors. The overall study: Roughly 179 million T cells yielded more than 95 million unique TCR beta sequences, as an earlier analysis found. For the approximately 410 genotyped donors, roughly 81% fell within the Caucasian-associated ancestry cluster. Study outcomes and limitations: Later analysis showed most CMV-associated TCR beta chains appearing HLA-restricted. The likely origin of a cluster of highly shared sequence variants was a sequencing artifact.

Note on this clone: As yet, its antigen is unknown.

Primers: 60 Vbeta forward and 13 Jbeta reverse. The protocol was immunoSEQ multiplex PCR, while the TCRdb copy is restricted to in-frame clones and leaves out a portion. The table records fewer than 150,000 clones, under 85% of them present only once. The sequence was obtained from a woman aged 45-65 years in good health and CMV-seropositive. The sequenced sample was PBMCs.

CDR3 sequence reads: CASSLGSNTEAFF. The DNA of the CDR3 is TGTGCCAGCAGCTTAGGGAGCAACACTGAAGCTTTCTTT. V is TRBV7-2 and J is TRBJ1-1, with D uncertain. Trimming removed 1 base from V and 2 bases from J, with 5 bases in between. The germline CDR1 and CDR2 sequences are SGHTA and FQGNSA. This CDR3 has 13 amino acids.